These 14 T cell receptor beta chains share one sample of origin, sequenced in a study of shared clonotypes between healthy human individuals. The data were produced by immunoSEQ multiplex PCR, yet TCRdb's version contains in-frame clones alone and is incomplete. The sample shows 170,000 or so clones, 66% of them seen only once. The specimen sequenced was memory CD4+ T cells sorted from blood. Subset reported: CD45RA-negative fraction. Receptors originate from a man aged 25-40 years in good health.

The gene calls are TRBV7-9 and TRBJ2-7; D not resolved. This CDR3 is 15 amino acids long. V lost 1 base and J lost 3, with 13 bases in between. Looked up from germline, CDR1 is SEHNR and CDR2 is FQNEAQ (reference sequence). Written as DNA, the CDR3 is TGTGCCAGCAGCTTAGTGAAGCTGGAGCGCTACGAGCAGTACTTC. It specifies CASSLVKLERYEQYF. Drawing the rest from reference TRBV7-9 and TRBJ2-7, the complete variable domain is DTGVSQNPRHKITKRGQNVTFRCDPISEHNRLYWYRQTLGQGPEFLTYFQNEAQLEKSRLLSDRFSAERPKGSFSTLEIQRTEQGDSAMYLCASSLVKLERYEQYFGPGTRLTVT.

The gene calls are TRBV7-9 and TRBJ2-2; 9 bases fit TRBD1. CDR1 SEHNR and CDR2 FQNEAQ come from the germline V gene (reference sequence). The CDR3 sequence is 16 residues long. The J segment lost 5 bases and the V segment lost 5 bases, leaving 9 bases of the junction unmatched. The CDR3 bases are TGTGCCAGCAGCCGAGGAGGGACAGGGTCAACCGGGGAGCTGTTTTTT. The encoded protein is CASSRGGTGSTGELFF.

This clone was observed a few times. V is TRBV10-1 and J is TRBJ2-1; TRBD2 matches at 10 bases. J gave up 9 bases and V 2 bases, and 13 bases lay outside the gene matches. Germline CDR1 is WNHNN and CDR2 is SYGVQD (reference sequence). This CDR3 region has 17 residues. This CDR3 reads CASSEAASGSLGIEQFF. DNA of the CDR3: TGCGCCAGCAGTGAGGCGGCTAGCGGGAGTCTCGGTATTGAGCAGTTCTTC.

The J gene is TRBJ1-5, the V gene TRBV7-2; no definite D call. Between the trimmed V and J ends, which lost 3 bases and 5 bases, there was a span of 8 bases. CDR3 length: 13 amino acids. Germline V gene data show CDR1 as SGHTA and CDR2 as FQGNSA. The CDR3 bases are TGTGCCAGCAGCTTCCTGATCGATCAGCCCCAGCATTTT. It codes for CASSFLIDQPQHF.

The chain combines TRBV11-3 with TRBJ2-2; D is perhaps TRBD2 (6 bases). This CDR3 has 12 residues. Per the germline V gene, CDR1 is SGHNT and CDR2 is YENEEA. V was pared by 5 bases and J by 6 bases, with 7 bases between. The chain's CDR3 is CASSRGAGELFF. CDR3 bases: TGTGCCAGCAGCCGCGGGGCCGGGGAGCTGTTTTTT.

The V and J genes are TRBV20-1 and TRBJ2-7; D gene ambiguous. The CDR3 sequence is 10 residues long. The germline CDR1 and CDR2 sequences are DFQATT and SNEGSKA (reference sequence). V dropped 3 bases and J dropped 5 bases, with 5 bases sitting between them. CDR3 protein: CSARDNEQYF. DNA of the CDR3: TGCAGTGCTAGGGATAACGAGCAGTACTTC.

The V and J genes are TRBV15 and TRBJ2-6; D may match TRBD1 or TRBD2 (5 bases each). V dropped 1 base and J dropped 4 bases, with 11 bases sitting between them. CDR3 length equals 16 residues. Germline V CDR1 and CDR2: LNHNV, YYDKDF (reference sequence). The CDR3 DNA sequence: TGTGCCACCAGCAGAGTGCAGGGACCAGGGGCCAACGTCCTGACTTTC. Translating it yields CATSRVQGPGANVLTF.

CDR3: CASSSWGRLADTQYF. The CDR3 DNA reads TGTGCCAGCAGCTCCTGGGGGAGGTTAGCAGATACGCAGTATTTT. The chain uses TRBV13 and TRBJ2-3, with D tentatively TRBD2 (6 bases). Germline CDR1 is PRHDT and CDR2 is FYEKMQ (reference sequence). Between the trimmed V and J ends, which lost 4 bases and 4 bases, there was a span of 15 bases. The CDR3 length is 15 residues.

The chain uses TRBV5-1 and TRBJ2-3; TRBD1 agrees at 8 bases. Looked up from germline, CDR1 is SGHRS and CDR2 is YFSETQ. The J segment lost 6 bases and the V segment lost 7 bases, leaving 7 bases of the junction unmatched. There are 13 residues in the CDR3. The CDR3 bases are TGCGCCAGCGCTGGACAGGGTACTGATACGCAGTATTTT. The encoded protein is CASAGQGTDTQYF.

There are a few counts of this clone. One end of the junction is discordant with germline, which a read error may explain. J is TRBJ1-1 and V is TRBV2; D call uncertain. The CDR3 spans 12 residues. The V gene's germline CDR1 is SNHLY and CDR2 FYNNEI. In DNA form, the CDR3 reads TGTGCCAGCAGTGTGGATTTAGGCCGGATAAACTTT. It codes for CASSVDLGRINF.

The chain joins TRBV28 to TRBJ2-7; 8 bases line up with TRBD1. Germline CDR1 MDHEN, CDR2 SYDVKM. Losses at the gene ends were 7 bases for V and 6 bases for J; bases not matched to a gene: 5. The CDR3 extends over 12 amino acids. The DNA of the CDR3 is TGTGCCAGCACCTCCGACAGGGGCGAGCAGTACTTC. Translated: CASTSDRGEQYF. Drawing the rest from reference TRBV28 and TRBJ2-7, the complete variable domain is DVKVTQSSRYLVKRTGEKVFLECVQDMDHENMFWYRQDPGLGLRLIYFSYDVKMKEKGDIPEGYSVSREKKERFSLILESASTNQTSMYLCASTSDRGEQYFGPGTRLTVT.

This clone was detected only once. This chain uses TRBV7-8 with TRBJ1-1; 9 nucleotides line up with TRBD1. V shed 5 bases and J 4 bases; nucleotides not matched to a gene: 8. CDR3 length: 15 residues. The germline V gene has CDR1 SGHVS and CDR2 FQNEAQ. The CDR3, as DNA: TGTGCCAGCAGCCGGACAGGGGCTGGGGGCACTGAAGCTTTCTTT. The encoded protein is CASSRTGAGGTEAFF.

Of note for this clone: The sample contains more than one DNA sequence encoding this CDR3. V is TRBV18 and J is TRBJ2-5; D gene unclear. V was cut by 3 bases and J by 4 bases, with 3 bases left in between. Germline V gives CDR1 KGHSH, CDR2 LQKENI. CDR3 size: 11 residues. The CDR3 is CASSPGETQYF. The CDR3, as DNA: TGTGCCAGCTCACCGGGAGAGACCCAGTACTTC.

V is TRBV2 and J is TRBJ2-6; 9 nucleotides align to TRBD1. The junction had 6 bases not matched to a gene; V was cut back by 3 bases and J by 0 bases. This CDR3 has 18 residues. Germline CDR1 and CDR2: SNHLY and FYNNEI. CDR3 sequence (DNA): TGTGCCAGCAGTGAGCCGACAGGGGGAGACTCTGGGGCCAACGTCCTGACTTTC. Amino acid sequence: CASSEPTGGDSGANVLTF.